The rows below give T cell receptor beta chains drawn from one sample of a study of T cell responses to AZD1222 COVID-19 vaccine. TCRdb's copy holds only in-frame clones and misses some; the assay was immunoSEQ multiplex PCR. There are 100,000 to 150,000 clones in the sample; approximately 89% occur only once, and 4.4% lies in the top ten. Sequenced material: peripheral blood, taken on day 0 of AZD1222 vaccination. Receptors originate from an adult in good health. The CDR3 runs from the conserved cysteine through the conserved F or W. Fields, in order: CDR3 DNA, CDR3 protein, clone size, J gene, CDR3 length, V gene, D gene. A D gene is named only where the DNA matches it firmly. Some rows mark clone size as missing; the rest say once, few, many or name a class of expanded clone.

CDR3nt: TGTGCCAGTAGTCCCGGGACAGATAATTCACCCCTCCACTTT
CDR3aa: CASSPGTDNSPLHF
abundance: .
j_gene: TRBJ1-6
len: 14
v_gene: TRBV19
d_gene: TRBD1

CDR3nt: TGTGCCAGCAGCCCAGGGGGCACTGAAGCTTTCTTT
CDR3aa: CASSPGGTEAFF
abundance: .
j_gene: TRBJ1-1
len: 12
v_gene: TRBV4-2
d_gene: TRBD1

CDR3nt: TGTGCCAGCAGGGGGACAACTGGCGCAGATACGCAGTATTTT
CDR3aa: CASRGTTGADTQYF
abundance: .
j_gene: TRBJ2-3
len: 14
v_gene: TRBV28
d_gene: .

CDR3nt: TGTGCCAGTACCCGACTCACGTGGGGACTTGCGAATGAGCAGTTCTTC
CDR3aa: CASTRLTWGLANEQFF
abundance: .
j_gene: TRBJ2-1
len: 16
v_gene: TRBV19
d_gene: .

CDR3nt: TGTGCCAGTAGACCAGGTACAGGGGGAGCCTACGAGCAGTACTTC
CDR3aa: CASRPGTGGAYEQYF
abundance: once
j_gene: TRBJ2-7
len: 15
v_gene: TRBV19
d_gene: TRBD1

CDR3nt: TGTGCCAGCAGCGCCAGGGGACTAGCGGGAGCGGGCAATGAGCAGTTCTTC
CDR3aa: CASSARGLAGAGNEQFF
abundance: .
j_gene: TRBJ2-1
len: 17
v_gene: TRBV13
d_gene: TRBD2

CDR3nt: TGTGCCAGCAGCGGGAATTTGATGGGGGGTCTGAAAGAGACCCAGTACTTC
CDR3aa: CASSGNLMGGLKETQYF
abundance: .
j_gene: TRBJ2-5
len: 17
v_gene: TRBV9
d_gene: .

CDR3nt: TGTGCCAGTGGACAGCCCAATTCACCCCTCCACTTT
CDR3aa: CASGQPNSPLHF
abundance: .
j_gene: TRBJ1-6
len: 12
v_gene: TRBV6-5
d_gene: .

CDR3nt: TGCGCCAGCCGTAGGGACTCAACTAATGAAAAACTGTTTTTT
CDR3aa: CASRRDSTNEKLFF
abundance: .
j_gene: TRBJ1-4
len: 14
v_gene: TRBV5-1
d_gene: .

CDR3nt: TGTGCCAGCAGCCGGAATACAGGAGGGGGCCGCTCTGGAAACACCATATATTTT
CDR3aa: CASSRNTGGGRSGNTIYF
abundance: once
j_gene: TRBJ1-3
len: 18
v_gene: TRBV3-1/TRBV3-2
d_gene: TRBD1

CDR3nt: TGCAGTGCGCCGACTAGCGGAGGGGAGTATTTT
CDR3aa: CSAPTSGGEYF
abundance: .
j_gene: TRBJ2-3
len: 11
v_gene: TRBV20-1
d_gene: TRBD2

CDR3nt: TGTGCCAGCAGTGAAAGGCAAGTTAACTATGGCTACACCTTC
CDR3aa: CASSERQVNYGYTF
abundance: .
j_gene: TRBJ1-2
len: 14
v_gene: TRBV25-1
d_gene: .

CDR3nt: TGTGCCAGCAGCTTGACTAGCGGCGGTCAAGAGACCCAGTACTTC
CDR3aa: CASSLTSGGQETQYF
abundance: .
j_gene: TRBJ2-5
len: 15
v_gene: TRBV11-3
d_gene: TRBD2

CDR3nt: TGTGCCATCGGTCCGGGGGATGGGATGAACACTGAAGCTTTCTTT
CDR3aa: CAIGPGDGMNTEAFF
abundance: .
j_gene: TRBJ1-1
len: 15
v_gene: TRBV2
d_gene: .

CDR3nt: TGTGCCAGCAGCTTAGGGCTAGCGGTCTCCTACGAGCAGTACTTC
CDR3aa: CASSLGLAVSYEQYF
abundance: .
j_gene: TRBJ2-7
len: 15
v_gene: TRBV5-4
d_gene: TRBD2

CDR3nt: TGTGCCAGCAGACGTACTCTGGGGGATCAGCCCCAGCATTTT
CDR3aa: CASRRTLGDQPQHF
abundance: .
j_gene: TRBJ1-5
len: 14
v_gene: TRBV6-5
d_gene: .

CDR3nt: TGTGCCAGCAGCGTAGGAATAGGCCCCCCCTCCTACGAGCAGTACTTC
CDR3aa: CASSVGIGPPSYEQYF
abundance: .
j_gene: TRBJ2-7
len: 16
v_gene: TRBV9
d_gene: .

CDR3nt: TGTGCCAGCAGTTACTCCAACCAGGGCTATGGCTACACCTTC
CDR3aa: CASSYSNQGYGYTF
abundance: .
j_gene: TRBJ1-2
len: 14
v_gene: TRBV6-6
d_gene: .

CDR3nt: TGTGCCATCAGTCGGACTAGCGGGGGTATCTACAATGAGCAGTTCTTC
CDR3aa: CAISRTSGGIYNEQFF
abundance: .
j_gene: TRBJ2-1
len: 16
v_gene: TRBV10-3
d_gene: TRBD2

CDR3nt: TGTGCCAGCAGCGGAGGGTGGATGAGCAATCAGCCCCAGCATTTT
CDR3aa: CASSGGWMSNQPQHF
abundance: once
j_gene: TRBJ1-5
len: 15
v_gene: TRBV6-2/TRBV6-3
d_gene: .

CDR3nt: TGTGCCATCGCTGACCCGGGGACAGGGTCTGGCTACACCTTC
CDR3aa: CAIADPGTGSGYTF
abundance: .
j_gene: TRBJ1-2
len: 14
v_gene: TRBV10-3
d_gene: TRBD1

CDR3nt: TGCGCCAGCAGCTACGGACGGGCGGACGAGCAGTACTTC
CDR3aa: CASSYGRADEQYF
abundance: .
j_gene: TRBJ2-7
len: 13
v_gene: TRBV5-1
d_gene: .

CDR3nt: TGTGCCAGCAACCTTGCGGGGGGGACCGGGGAGCTGTTTTTT
CDR3aa: CASNLAGGTGELFF
abundance: .
j_gene: TRBJ2-2
len: 14
v_gene: TRBV6-5
d_gene: TRBD2

CDR3nt: TGTGCCAGCAGTTCGACGGCAGGGAATGAGCAGTTCTTC
CDR3aa: CASSSTAGNEQFF
abundance: .
j_gene: TRBJ2-1
len: 13
v_gene: TRBV12-3/TRBV12-4
d_gene: .

CDR3nt: TGTGCCAGCAGCTTGGAACCGGGACAGGGTAATGAAAAACTGTTTTTT
CDR3aa: CASSLEPGQGNEKLFF
abundance: .
j_gene: TRBJ1-4
len: 16
v_gene: TRBV7-9
d_gene: TRBD1

CDR3nt: TGTGCCAGCACGGCAGGGGGACACTACGAGCAGTACTTC
CDR3aa: CASTAGGHYEQYF
abundance: .
j_gene: TRBJ2-7
len: 13
v_gene: TRBV6-5
d_gene: TRBD1

CDR3nt: TGTGCCAGCTCACCAGGGGGGGACGAGCAGTACTTC
CDR3aa: CASSPGGDEQYF
abundance: .
j_gene: TRBJ2-7
len: 12
v_gene: TRBV18
d_gene: TRBD2

CDR3nt: TGTGCCAGCAGCCGCTCCGCCGGTCCCTATAATTCACCCCTCCACTTT
CDR3aa: CASSRSAGPYNSPLHF
abundance: .
j_gene: TRBJ1-6
len: 16
v_gene: TRBV6-4
d_gene: .

CDR3nt: TGCGCCAGCAGCTTCGGGGAGACCCAGTACTTC
CDR3aa: CASSFGETQYF
abundance: .
j_gene: TRBJ2-5
len: 11
v_gene: TRBV5-1
d_gene: .

CDR3nt: TGTGCCAACAATCGCACGGGACAGGCCTACAATGAGCAGTTCTTC
CDR3aa: CANNRTGQAYNEQFF
abundance: once
j_gene: TRBJ2-1
len: 15
v_gene: TRBV6-5
d_gene: TRBD1

CDR3nt: TGTGCCAGCTCACCAAACGGACAGGTACAAGAGACCCAGTACTTC
CDR3aa: CASSPNGQVQETQYF
abundance: few
j_gene: TRBJ2-5
len: 15
v_gene: TRBV18
d_gene: TRBD1

CDR3nt: TGCAGTGCTAGTTTCCTAGCGGGGGGGAGCACAGATACGCAGTATTTT
CDR3aa: CSASFLAGGSTDTQYF
abundance: .
j_gene: TRBJ2-3
len: 16
v_gene: TRBV20-1
d_gene: TRBD2

CDR3nt: TGTGCCAGCAGCTTGGACAGTAAGAATGGCTACACCTTC
CDR3aa: CASSLDSKNGYTF
abundance: .
j_gene: TRBJ1-2
len: 13
v_gene: TRBV11-3
d_gene: .

CDR3nt: TGTGCCAGCAGCCAACTGGGCAAGCCCCAGCATTTT
CDR3aa: CASSQLGKPQHF
abundance: .
j_gene: TRBJ1-5
len: 12
v_gene: TRBV3-1/TRBV3-2
d_gene: .

CDR3nt: TGTGCCAGCAGCTTCTACCAGGACGGCCCCTCCTACGAGCAGTACTTC
CDR3aa: CASSFYQDGPSYEQYF
abundance: .
j_gene: TRBJ2-7
len: 16
v_gene: TRBV7-6
d_gene: .

CDR3nt: TGTGCCAGCTCTGAGGCGGGGTACGAGCAGTACTTC
CDR3aa: CASSEAGYEQYF
abundance: .
j_gene: TRBJ2-7
len: 12
v_gene: TRBV18
d_gene: .

CDR3nt: TGTGCCAGCAGCCAGGAGGGACTGCGCTATAATTCACCCCTCCACTTT
CDR3aa: CASSQEGLRYNSPLHF
abundance: .
j_gene: TRBJ1-6
len: 16
v_gene: TRBV3-1/TRBV3-2
d_gene: .

CDR3nt: TGTGCCAGCAGCCTCGGACAGGGGGCGAGGGCCTATAATTCACCCCTCCACTTT
CDR3aa: CASSLGQGARAYNSPLHF
abundance: once
j_gene: TRBJ1-6
len: 18
v_gene: TRBV7-2
d_gene: TRBD1

CDR3nt: TGCGCCAGCAGTCAATGCCTACGAACAGATACGCAGTATTTT
CDR3aa: CASSQCLRTDTQYF
abundance: .
j_gene: TRBJ2-3
len: 14
v_gene: TRBV23-1
d_gene: .

CDR3nt: TGTGCCATCAGTGCGGGCCAAGGTGGCTACACCTTC
CDR3aa: CAISAGQGGYTF
abundance: .
j_gene: TRBJ1-2
len: 12
v_gene: TRBV10-3
d_gene: .

CDR3nt: TGTGCCAGCAGCTTGGGTGACTATGGCTACACCTTC
CDR3aa: CASSLGDYGYTF
abundance: .
j_gene: TRBJ1-2
len: 12
v_gene: TRBV11-2
d_gene: .

CDR3nt: TGTGCCAGCAGTTTTCGCGACACCGGGGAGCTGTTTTTT
CDR3aa: CASSFRDTGELFF
abundance: .
j_gene: TRBJ2-2
len: 13
v_gene: TRBV12-3/TRBV12-4
d_gene: .

CDR3nt: TGTGCCAGCAGACCTTCAGGGAGGTACGAGCAGTACTTC
CDR3aa: CASRPSGRYEQYF
abundance: .
j_gene: TRBJ2-7
len: 13
v_gene: TRBV7-9
d_gene: .

CDR3nt: TGTGCCAGTAGTAACCCGGGACTAGCGAACAATGAGCAGTTCTTC
CDR3aa: CASSNPGLANNEQFF
abundance: .
j_gene: TRBJ2-1
len: 15
v_gene: TRBV19
d_gene: TRBD2

CDR3nt: TGTGCCAGCAGTGAAATGCGAGGGTTCGGAACTAATGAAAAACTGTTTTTT
CDR3aa: CASSEMRGFGTNEKLFF
abundance: .
j_gene: TRBJ1-4
len: 17
v_gene: TRBV25-1
d_gene: .